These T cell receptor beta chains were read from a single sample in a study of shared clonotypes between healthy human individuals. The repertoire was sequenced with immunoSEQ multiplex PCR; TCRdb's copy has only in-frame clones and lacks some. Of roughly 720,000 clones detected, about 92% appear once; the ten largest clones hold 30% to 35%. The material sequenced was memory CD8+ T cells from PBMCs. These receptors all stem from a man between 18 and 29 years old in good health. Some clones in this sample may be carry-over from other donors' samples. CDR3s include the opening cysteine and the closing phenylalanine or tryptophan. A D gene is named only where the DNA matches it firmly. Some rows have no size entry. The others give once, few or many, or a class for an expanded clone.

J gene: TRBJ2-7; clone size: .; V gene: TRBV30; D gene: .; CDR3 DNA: TGTGCCTGGAGTGTCTACAGTTCCTACGAGCAGTACTTC; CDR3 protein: CAWSVYSSYEQYF
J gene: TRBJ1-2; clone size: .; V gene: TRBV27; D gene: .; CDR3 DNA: TGTGCCAGCACCTTGACTTTAAGGACAGTCAACTATGGCTACACCTTC; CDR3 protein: CASTLTLRTVNYGYTF
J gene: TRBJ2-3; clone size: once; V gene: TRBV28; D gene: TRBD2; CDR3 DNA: TGTGCCAGCAGTGCTACCCGGACTAGCGGGAGTAGCACAGATACGCAGTATTTT; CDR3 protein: CASSATRTSGSSTDTQYF
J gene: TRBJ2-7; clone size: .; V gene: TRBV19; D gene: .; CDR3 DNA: TGTGCCAGTAGCTTGGACTTTCGCTCCTACGAGCAGTACTTC; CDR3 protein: CASSLDFRSYEQYF
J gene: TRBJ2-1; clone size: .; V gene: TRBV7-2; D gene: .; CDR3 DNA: TGTGCCAGCAGCAGTGGGATAAGGGCCTACAATGAGCAGTTCTTC; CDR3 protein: CASSSGIRAYNEQFF
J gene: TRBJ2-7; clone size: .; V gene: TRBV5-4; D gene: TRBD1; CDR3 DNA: TGTGCCAGCAGCTTGGCCAGGGGGCTATCCTACGAGCAGTACTTC; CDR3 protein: CASSLARGLSYEQYF
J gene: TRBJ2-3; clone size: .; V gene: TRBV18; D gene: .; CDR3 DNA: TGTGCCAGCTCACGGCTGGGGAAAGACACAGATACGCAGTATTTT; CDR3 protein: CASSRLGKDTDTQYF
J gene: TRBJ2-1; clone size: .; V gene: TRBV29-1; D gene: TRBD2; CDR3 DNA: TGCAGCGTGGGGGGACTAGCCTACAATGAGCAGTTCTTC; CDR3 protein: CSVGGLAYNEQFF
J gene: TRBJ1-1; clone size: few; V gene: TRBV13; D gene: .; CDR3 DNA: TGTGCCAGCAGCTCGGTCCCTAACACTGAAGCTTTCTTT; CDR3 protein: CASSSVPNTEAFF
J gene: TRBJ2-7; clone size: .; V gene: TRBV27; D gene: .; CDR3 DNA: TGTGCCAGCAGTCCATCCCTCGGGGGGCGCAAGTACGAGCAGTACTTC; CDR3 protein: CASSPSLGGRKYEQYF
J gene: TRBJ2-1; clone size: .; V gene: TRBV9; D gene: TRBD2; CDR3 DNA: TGTGCCAGCAGCGCACGTGGCGGGAGAGGCAATGAGCAGTTCTTC; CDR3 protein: CASSARGGRGNEQFF
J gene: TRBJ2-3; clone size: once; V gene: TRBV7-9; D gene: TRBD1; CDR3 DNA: TGTGCCAGCAGCCCCGACAGGGGAGATACGCAGTATTTT; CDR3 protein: CASSPDRGDTQYF
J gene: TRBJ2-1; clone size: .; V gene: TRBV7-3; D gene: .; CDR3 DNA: TGTGCCAGCAGCTTATTCTTCGGTAGTGAGCAGTTCTTC; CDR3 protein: CASSLFFGSEQFF
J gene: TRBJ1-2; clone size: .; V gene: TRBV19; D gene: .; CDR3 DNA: TGTGCCAGTAGCCCTGGATATGGCTACACCTTC; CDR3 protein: CASSPGYGYTF
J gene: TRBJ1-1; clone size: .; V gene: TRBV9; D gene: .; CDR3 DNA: TGTGCCAGCAGCCCTGGGGGGAACACTGAAGCTTTCTTT; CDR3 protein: CASSPGGNTEAFF
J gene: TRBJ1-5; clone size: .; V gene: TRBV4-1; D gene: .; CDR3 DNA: TGCGCCAGCAGCCCAGGGCCCTCATATCAGCCCCAGCATTTT; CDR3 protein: CASSPGPSYQPQHF
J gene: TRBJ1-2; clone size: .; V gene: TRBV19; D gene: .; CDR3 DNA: TGTGCCAGTACCTCTCGTGCCACAGGGATACCTATGGGCTACACCTTC; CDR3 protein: CASTSRATGIPMGYTF
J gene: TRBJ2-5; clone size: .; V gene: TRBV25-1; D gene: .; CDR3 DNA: TGTGCCAGCAGTGCTACCAACAGGGTCCAAGAGACCCAGTACTTC; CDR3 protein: CASSATNRVQETQYF
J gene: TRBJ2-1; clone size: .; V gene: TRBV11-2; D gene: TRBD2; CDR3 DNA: TGTGCCAGCAGCTTTCTAGCGGGAGGTGGTAATGAGCAGTTCTTC; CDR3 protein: CASSFLAGGGNEQFF
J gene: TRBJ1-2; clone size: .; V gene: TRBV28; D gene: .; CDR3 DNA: TGTGCCACCTCTCCAGGCTATGGCTACACCTTC; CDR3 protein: CATSPGYGYTF
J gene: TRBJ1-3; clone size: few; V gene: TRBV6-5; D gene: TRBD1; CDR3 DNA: TGTGCCACCCAAGGGACAGAATACTCTGGAAACACCATATATTTT; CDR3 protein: CATQGTEYSGNTIYF
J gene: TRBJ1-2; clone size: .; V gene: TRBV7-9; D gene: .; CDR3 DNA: TGTGCCAGCAGCTTAGATTACAGAGCTAACTATGGCTACACCTTC; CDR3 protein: CASSLDYRANYGYTF
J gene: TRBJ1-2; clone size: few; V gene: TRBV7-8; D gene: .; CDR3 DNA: TGTGCCAGCAGCTTAGCGCCAGGGCTCGGTGGCTACACCTTC; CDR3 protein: CASSLAPGLGGYTF
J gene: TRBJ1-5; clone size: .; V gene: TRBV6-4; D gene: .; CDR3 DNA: TGTGCCAGCAGTGAAACAGGTAGCAATCAGCCCCAGCATTTT; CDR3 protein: CASSETGSNQPQHF
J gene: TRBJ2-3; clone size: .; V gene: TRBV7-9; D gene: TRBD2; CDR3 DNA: TGTGCCAGCAGCTCTACTAGCGGGAGGATCCTAGGCCCAGATACGCAGTATTTT; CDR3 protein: CASSSTSGRILGPDTQYF
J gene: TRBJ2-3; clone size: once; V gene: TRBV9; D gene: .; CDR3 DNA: TGTGCCAGCAGCGTAGAGACTAGAAGCACAGATACGCAGTATTTT; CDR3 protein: CASSVETRSTDTQYF
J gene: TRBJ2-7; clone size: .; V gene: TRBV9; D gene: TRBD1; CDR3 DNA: TGTGCCAGCAGCGTAGGACAGGGTACCTACGAGCAGTACTTC; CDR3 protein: CASSVGQGTYEQYF
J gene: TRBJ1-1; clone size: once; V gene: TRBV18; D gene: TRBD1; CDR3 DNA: TGTGCCAGCTCACCGGAGGGACAGGGGGGCACTGAAGCTTTCTTT; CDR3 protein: CASSPEGQGGTEAFF
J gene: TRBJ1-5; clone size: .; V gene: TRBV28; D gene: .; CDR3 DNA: TGTGCCAGCAGTTTAGGGGGCGGAGGTCAGCCCCAGCATTTT; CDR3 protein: CASSLGGGGQPQHF
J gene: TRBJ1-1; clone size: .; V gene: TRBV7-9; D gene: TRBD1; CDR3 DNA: TGTGCCAGCAGCTCCCGGGACAGAGGGAACACTGAAGCTTTCTTT; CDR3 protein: CASSSRDRGNTEAFF
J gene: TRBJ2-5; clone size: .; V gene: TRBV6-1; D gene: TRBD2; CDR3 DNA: TGTGCCAGCAGCCCCGGACTAGCGGGGGAAGAGACCCAGTACTTC; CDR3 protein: CASSPGLAGEETQYF
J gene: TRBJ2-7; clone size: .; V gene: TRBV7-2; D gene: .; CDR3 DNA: TGTGCCAGCAGCCACACGAGGGCACGACGAACCTACGAGCAGTACTTC; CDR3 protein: CASSHTRARRTYEQYF
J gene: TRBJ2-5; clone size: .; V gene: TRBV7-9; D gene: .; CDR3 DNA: TGTGCCAGCAGCGTACCACTGGTACAGACCCAGTACTTC; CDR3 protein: CASSVPLVQTQYF
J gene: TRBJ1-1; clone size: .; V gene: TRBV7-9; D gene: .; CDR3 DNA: TGTGCCAGCATCGTGACCTCTTGGGACACTGAAGCTTTCTTT; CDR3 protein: CASIVTSWDTEAFF
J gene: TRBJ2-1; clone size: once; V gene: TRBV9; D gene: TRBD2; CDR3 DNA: TGTGCCAGCAGCGTAGGGGCTAGCGGGAACTCCAATGAGCAGTTCTTC; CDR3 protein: CASSVGASGNSNEQFF